The 22 T cell receptor beta chains in this list originate from one sample, sequenced in a study of OX40 agonist ivuxolimab in advanced cancers. TCRdb's table, derived via immunoSEQ multiplex PCR, lists solely in-frame clones and lacks some. The sample has 45,000 to 50,000 clones, 70% to 90% seen once. Material: CD4+ or CD8+ T cells sorted from blood, obtained in a trial of the OX40 agonist ivuxolimab. The receptors were gathered from an adult with an advanced solid tumor such as melanoma, head and neck, liver or kidney cancer.

This chain joins TRBV7-6 and TRBJ1-5; D possibly corresponds to TRBD1 (5 bases). Deletions cut 4 bases from V and 3 bases from J, with 7 bases between. CDR1 and CDR2 from the germline V gene are SGHVS and FNYEAQ. The CDR3 consists of 13 residues. CDR3 bases: TGTGCCAGCAGCTGGGGGGACAATCAGCCCCAGCATTTT. The encoded protein is CASSWGDNQPQHF.

This clone showed up just once. The V gene is TRBV18, the J gene TRBJ2-7, with 10 bases aligning to TRBD1. CDR1 and CDR2 from the germline V gene are KGHSH and LQKENI. The J segment lost 4 bases and the V segment lost 4 bases, leaving 7 bases of the junction unmatched. CDR3 size: 15 residues. The CDR3 loop is CASSLAGTGVYEQYF. In nucleotides, the CDR3 is TGTGCCAGCTCACTAGCCGGGACAGGGGTATACGAGCAGTACTTC. Combining the CDR3 with reference TRBV18 and TRBJ2-7 gives the whole variable domain NAGVMQNPRHLVRRRGQEARLRCSPMKGHSHVYWYRQLPEEGLKFMVYLQKENIIDESGMPKERFSAEFPKEGPSILRIQQVVRGDSAAYFCASSLAGTGVYEQYFGPGTRLTVT.

The chain uses TRBV7-6 and TRBJ1-1, with D tentatively TRBD1 (5 bases). The germline gives CDR1 SGHVS, CDR2 FNYEAQ. The CDR3 sequence is 14 residues long. V gave up 6 bases and J gave up 0 bases, with 11 bases separating them. CDR3 nucleotides: TGTGCCAGCAGGCCAACCAGGGTGAACACTGAAGCTTTCTTT. It translates to CASRPTRVNTEAFF.

This chain joins TRBV29-1 and TRBJ2-2; 7 bases fit TRBD1. This CDR3 contains 12 residues. Germline loops: CDR1 SQVTM, CDR2 ANQGSEA. J lost 1 base, V lost 7 bases, and 0 bases had no gene match. CDR3 DNA sequence: TGCAGCGGGACAGGGAACACCGGGGAGCTGTTTTTT. Residues: CSGTGNTGELFF.

The gene calls are TRBV5-6 and TRBJ2-7; 9 bases map to TRBD1. The CDR3 consists of 14 residues. Per the germline V gene, CDR1 is SGHDT and CDR2 is YYEEEE. V dropped 5 bases and J dropped 2; count of bases not matched to a gene: 5. The CDR3 loop reads CASSFGTGPYEQYF. CDR3 bases: TGTGCCAGCAGTTTCGGGACAGGGCCCTACGAGCAGTACTTC.

The chain combines TRBV9 with TRBJ1-1; 10 nucleotides match TRBD1. CDR3 length: 17 residues. J was trimmed by 1 base and V by 3 bases; bases with no gene match: 9. Germline CDR1 reads SGDLS; CDR2 reads YYNGEE. The DNA of the CDR3 is TGTGCCAGCAGCGCCGCCGGGACAGGGGCCAGGAACACTGAAGCTTTCTTT. It translates to CASSAAGTGARNTEAFF.

The chain combines TRBV29-1 with TRBJ2-2, with TRBD2 identical over 16 bases. The V segment lost 5 bases and the J segment 10 bases; nucleotides outside the gene matches: 7. There are 15 residues in the CDR3. CDR1 is SQVTM and CDR2 is ANQGSEA in the germline V gene. CDR3 DNA: TGCAGCGTTTACGGGACTAGCGGGAGGGCCTTGGAGCTGTTTTTT. It encodes CSVYGTSGRALELFF.

The V gene is TRBV27, the J gene TRBJ1-2; tentative D call: TRBD1 (6 bases). The germline V gene encodes CDR1 MNHEY and CDR2 SMNVEV (reference sequence). The CDR3 has 12 residues. Trimming took off 3 bases at V and 10 bases at J, with 12 bases between the two ends. CDR3 in DNA: TGTGCCAGCAGTTTGGGGGGGGGCCTCTACACCTTC. It yields the protein CASSLGGGLYTF.

The chain couples TRBV18 to TRBJ1-5, with 11 nucleotides matching TRBD1. There are 20 residues in the CDR3. Unmatched junction bases numbered 10, after V lost 0 bases and J lost 0 bases. Germline CDR1 reads KGHSH; CDR2 reads LQKENI. CDR3 amino acids: CASSPPYSGQGVPSNQPQHF. CDR3 in DNA: TGTGCCAGCTCACCACCATACTCGGGACAGGGGGTCCCTAGCAATCAGCCCCAGCATTTT.

The V gene is TRBV9, the J gene TRBJ2-3, with 10 positions matching TRBD2. The CDR3 extends over 15 amino acids. Germline V gene data show CDR1 as SGDLS and CDR2 as YYNGEE. With 4 bases clipped from V and 2 bases from J, the junction kept 4 bases outside the gene matches. Written as DNA, the CDR3 is TGTGCCAGCAGCTTTAGCGGGGGGAACACAGATACGCAGTATTTT. The encoded protein is CASSFSGGNTDTQYF. Complete variable domain (other parts from reference TRBV9 and TRBJ2-3): DSGVTQTPKHLITATGQRVTLRCSPRSGDLSVYWYQQSLDQGLQFLIQYYNGEERAKGNILERFSAQQFPDLHSELNLSSLELGDSALYFCASSFSGGNTDTQYFGPGTRLTVL.

V gene TRBV5-4 combines with J gene TRBJ1-1; TRBD1 matches at 7 bases. Germline CDR1 and CDR2: SGHNT and YYREEE (reference sequence). CDR3 length: 15 amino acids. Trimming took 4 bases from V and 4 from J; bases not matched to a gene: 10. This CDR3 is CASSIPQGKGTEAFF. CDR3 sequence (DNA): TGTGCCAGCAGCATCCCACAGGGGAAGGGCACTGAAGCTTTCTTT.

The V and J genes are TRBV5-1 and TRBJ2-5, with 14 bases fitting TRBD2. Trimming took 4 bases from V and 5 from J; bases not matched to a gene: 13. The CDR3 spans 18 residues. Germline CDR1 and CDR2: SGHRS and YFSETQ. CDR3: CASSVKGLAGVLWETQYF. In DNA, the CDR3 is TGCGCCAGCAGCGTGAAGGGACTAGCGGGAGTTCTGTGGGAGACCCAGTACTTC.

The chain couples TRBV9 to TRBJ2-1, with no clear D. The V end was cut by 2 bases, the J end by 6 bases, with 9 bases between. CDR3 length: 13 amino acids. In germline, CDR1 is SGDLS, CDR2 YYNGEE. For the CDR3, the DNA is TGTGCCAGCAGCGTTGTTAATCCCAATGAGCAGTTCTTC. It translates to CASSVVNPNEQFF. Using reference TRBV9 and TRBJ2-1 for the parts outside the CDR3, the full variable domain is DSGVTQTPKHLITATGQRVTLRCSPRSGDLSVYWYQQSLDQGLQFLIQYYNGEERAKGNILERFSAQQFPDLHSELNLSSLELGDSALYFCASSVVNPNEQFFGPGTRLTVL.

The CDR3 loop reads CASSFSGKLSGELFF. The DNA for the CDR3 is TGTGCCAGCAGTTTTTCGGGGAAGCTCTCCGGGGAGCTGTTTTTT. The chain has TRBV27 and TRBJ2-2; TRBD2 is a possible D gene (5 bases). Germline CDR1 and CDR2: MNHEY and SMNVEV (reference sequence). V lost 3 bases, J lost 6 bases, and 14 bases lay in between. This CDR3 has 15 amino acids.

J is TRBJ1-1 and V is TRBV19; tentatively, D is TRBD1 (6 bases). The CDR3 is made up of 15 amino acids. Trimming stripped 7 bases from V and 4 bases from J, with 19 bases between. CDR1 LNHDA and CDR2 SQIVND come from the germline V gene (reference sequence). The CDR3 loop is CASTRLEDRGTEAFF. The CDR3 nucleotides are TGTGCCAGTACGAGATTGGAGGACAGAGGCACTGAAGCTTTCTTT.

V and J are TRBV9 and TRBJ2-5; TRBD2 is a possible D gene (6 bases). The germline V gene has CDR1 SGDLS and CDR2 YYNGEE. CDR3 length equals 14 residues. V lost 4 bases and J 5 bases, leaving 15 bases between the germline ends. The CDR3 nucleotides read TGTGCCAGCAGCTCCGGCGGGGCACTCGAGACCCAGTACTTC. This gives the protein CASSSGGALETQYF.

The CDR3 nucleotides read TGTGCCACCCTCTGGAGGGAGACCCAGTACTTC. Amino acids: CATLWRETQYF. This chain joins TRBV6-1 and TRBJ2-5, with a tentative D call TRBD2 (5 bases). This CDR3 is 11 amino acids long. CDR1 MNHNS and CDR2 SASEGT come from the germline V gene. Trimming cost V 10 bases and J 5 bases, with 11 bases left between them.

The chain is built from TRBV6-5 and TRBJ1-5; D is uncertain. Germline CDR1 is MNHEY and CDR2 is SVGAGI. The CDR3 runs to 14 residues. Trimming shortened V by 6 bases and J by 2 bases, and 11 bases separated the two germline ends. The CDR3 here is CASSPAGGNQPQHF. DNA for the CDR3: TGTGCCAGCAGCCCGGCTGGGGGCAATCAGCCCCAGCATTTT.

This clone was observed a handful of times. CDR3 coding DNA: TGTGCCAGCAGCCGGGGACAGGGGAGCGAGCAGTACTTC. Translating gives CASSRGQGSEQYF. This chain joins TRBV14 and TRBJ2-7; 10 bases fit TRBD1. The V gene's germline CDR1 is SGHDN and CDR2 FVKESK. The CDR3 is 13 amino acids. The V segment lost 4 bases and the J segment 6 bases; nucleotides outside the gene matches: 3.

V is TRBV2 and J is TRBJ1-1; D may be TRBD1 (6 bases). With 4 bases removed from V and 3 bases from J, the gap between germline ends came to 6 bases. The germline CDR1 and CDR2 sequences are SNHLY and FYNNEI. The CDR3 is 12 residues long. The CDR3 DNA is TGTGCCAGCAGTGGGACAGACACTGAAGCTTTCTTT. Translated: CASSGTDTEAFF.

The chain is built from TRBV5-1 and TRBJ2-5; 7 nucleotides agree with TRBD1. The DNA end lines up better with TRBJ2-7; the J call may be wrong. Germline CDR1 and CDR2: SGHRS and YFSETQ. This CDR3 has 14 amino acids. This CDR3 is CASSLAGGVYEQYF. CDR3 nucleotide sequence: TGCGCCAGCAGCTTGGCAGGGGGAGTATACGAGCAGTACTTC.

The chain is built from TRBV28 and TRBJ1-3; D not certain. The CDR3 runs 16 residues. From germline, CDR1 is MDHEN and CDR2 SYDVKM. The V end was cut by 5 bases, the J end by 0 bases, with 14 bases between. CDR3 nucleotide sequence: TGTGCCAGCAGTAAAATTCGACTCCTCTCTGGAAACACCATATATTTT. It specifies CASSKIRLLSGNTIYF. Supplemented by reference TRBV28 and TRBJ1-3, the full variable domain reads DVKVTQSSRYLVKRTGEKVFLECVQDMDHENMFWYRQDPGLGLRLIYFSYDVKMKEKGDIPEGYSVSREKKERFSLILESASTNQTSMYLCASSKIRLLSGNTIYFGEGSWLTVV.